This TCR beta chain appears in the sequencing data of a study of T cell clones after liver transplantation. Study summary: Samples came from ITN030ST, which attempted immunosuppression withdrawal within 2 years of liver transplantation.

The germline CDR1 and CDR2 sequences are MNHEY and SMNVEV (reference sequence). The CDR3 is made up of 13 amino acids. V lost 8 bases, J lost 4 bases, and 5 bases stayed unmatched. Whole-study results and caveats: Graft donor-reactive T cells may have migrated into the graft rather than being deleted.

Method: immunoSEQ multiplex PCR; TCRdb's copy keeps in-frame clones and lacks some. Among 55,000 to 70,000 clones listed, over 90% were seen once. Concerning this clone: Its cognate antigen is unknown.

This chain uses TRBV27 with TRBJ2-3, with 8 bases fitting TRBD1. This receptor was identified in a human patient who received a liver transplant. Among the T cells, some may be from the graft donor. The sequencing used CD4+ T cells from blood, collected nearly 26 months after liver transplant. This chain's CDR3 is CASWTGSSDTQYF. The CDR3 DNA reads as TGTGCCAGCTGGACAGGGTCATCAGATACGCAGTATTTT.